Sequencing of this TCR beta chain was carried out in a study of blood T cell repertoires in COVID-19. Assignment of participants to cohorts was predicated upon participant-reported clinical history. Donors in Cohort 3 who had recovered were those with two negative PCRs, healthcare professional clearance, or resolution of their symptoms. Per the original methods: Counts of nucleated cells, estimated from reference gene primer amplification, were obtained. Sequencing used immunoSEQ multiplex PCR; TCRdb keeps in-frame clones, though not all of them. That table supplies the V and J calls and clone size; D and trimming were determined from the DNA. The sample lists fewer than 350,000 clones; under 90% were seen once. Germline CDR1 reads GTSNPN; CDR2 reads SVGIG (reference sequence). The CDR3 covers 18 residues. The ends lost 2 bases at V and 2 bases at J; junction bases unmatched: 14.

The sample consisted of PBMCs or T cells enriched from blood (not recorded which). The sequence derives from a woman aged 40 to 50 who had recovered from COVID-19. This chain connects TRBV30 to TRBJ2-7; 11 nucleotides match TRBD2. This CDR3 is CAWSLVAGGGGGAYEQYF. The CDR3 bases are TGTGCCTGGAGTTTGGTAGCGGGAGGGGGGGGTGGCGCCTACGAGCAGTACTTC.